The 26 T cell receptor beta chains presented below share a single source sample, sequenced in a study of cytomegalovirus exposure and HLA in healthy donors (dated by TCRdb to about 2017). The library was prepared using the immunoSEQ multiplex PCR assay. For the multiplex PCR, a mixture combining 60 forward primers for TCR Vbeta segments and 13 reverse primers for TCR Jbeta segments was used. Drawn from immuneACCESS, this table holds only the in-frame rearrangements with V and J called that TCRdb kept. Clones are partly lost; checked studies trace under half to an unresolved V gene and leave the rest unexplained. Present in this sample are around 160,000 clones, around 78% of which were seen just once. The leading ten clones occupy 1% of the sample. The specimen was PBMCs. These receptors all come from a woman aged 40-49 years in good health and CMV-seronegative.

J is TRBJ2-5 and V is TRBV5-6, with D possibly matching TRBD1 (7 bases). The CDR3 totals 15 residues. V dropped 2 bases and J dropped 1 base, with 12 bases sitting between them. Germline V gene lookup returns CDR1 SGHDT and CDR2 YYEEEE. CDR3 bases: TGTGCCAGCAGCTTCAGGGGGGTCCTCCAAGAGACCCAGTACTTC. Translation gives CASSFRGVLQETQYF.

In this sample, this clone turned up once. The V call is TRBV27, the J call TRBJ2-1; TRBD2 aligns across 14 bases. The V and J ends lost 3 bases and 6 bases, in that order; junction bases with no gene match: 4. The CDR3 consists of 16 residues. Germline-derived CDR1 and CDR2 are MNHEY and SMNVEV (reference sequence). The CDR3 DNA reads TGTGCCAGCAGTTTTGGAGGGACTAGCGGGGGCAATGAGCAGTTCTTC. Translated: CASSFGGTSGGNEQFF.

Only a few counts were recorded for this clone. This chain connects TRBV6-1 to TRBJ1-1; a possible D gene is TRBD1 (5 bases). CDR3 length: 16 residues. The germline gives CDR1 MNHNS, CDR2 SASEGT. V was shortened by 3 bases and J by 0 bases, with 14 bases between the two germline ends. CDR3: CASSDLGGRMNTEAFF. CDR3 coding DNA: TGTGCCAGCAGTGACTTGGGGGGACGTATGAACACTGAAGCTTTCTTT.

The chain couples TRBV7-9 to TRBJ1-1; perhaps TRBD1 as D (5 bases). The V gene lost 1 base and the J gene lost 0 bases, with 6 bases spanning the gap. Germline V gene sequence: CDR1 SEHNR, CDR2 FQNEAQ (reference sequence). This CDR3 spans 14 amino acids. DNA for the CDR3: TGTGCCAGCAGCTTAGGGGGGGTGAACACTGAAGCTTTCTTT. Amino acids: CASSLGGVNTEAFF. Using reference TRBV7-9 and TRBJ1-1 for the parts outside the CDR3, the full variable domain is DTGVSQNPRHKITKRGQNVTFRCDPISEHNRLYWYRQTLGQGPEFLTYFQNEAQLEKSRLLSDRFSAERPKGSFSTLEIQRTEQGDSAMYLCASSLGGVNTEAFFGQGTRLTVV.

J is TRBJ1-5 and V is TRBV30; D is ambiguous. Germline V gene lookup returns CDR1 GTSNPN and CDR2 SVGIG (reference sequence). V lost 2 bases and J 0 bases, leaving 8 bases between the germline ends. The CDR3 loop spans 14 amino acids. CDR3 in DNA: TGTGCCTGGAGTCGACTGGTTAGCAATCAGCCCCAGCATTTT. As protein: CAWSRLVSNQPQHF.

This chain uses TRBV7-9 with TRBJ2-5; D possibly corresponds to TRBD2 (5 bases). Germline CDR1 is SEHNR and CDR2 is FQNEAQ (reference sequence). This CDR3 comprises 12 residues. V was clipped by 4 bases and J by 2 bases, with 5 bases between them. The CDR3 DNA reads TGTGCCAGCAGCTCGGGACAAGAGACCCAGTACTTC. As protein: CASSSGQETQYF.

This chain joins TRBV5-8 and TRBJ2-7; 7 nucleotides match TRBD1. Germline-derived CDR1 and CDR2 are SGHTS and YDEGEE. Unmatched junction bases numbered 4, after V lost 0 bases and J lost 4 bases. The CDR3 extends over 14 amino acids. DNA of the CDR3: TGTGCCAGCAGCTTGGAGGGGGCGAGGTACGAGCAGTACTTC. Amino acid sequence: CASSLEGARYEQYF.

This chain connects TRBV12-5 to TRBJ1-4; a weak D match, TRBD1 (6 bases). The CDR3 extends over 14 amino acids. V was clipped by 1 base and J by 6 bases, with 9 bases between them. Germline CDR1 is LGHNT and CDR2 is FRNRAP. DNA of the CDR3: TGTGCTAGTGGTTTGGACAGGGTAGATGAAAAACTGTTTTTT. As protein: CASGLDRVDEKLFF.

The CDR3 sequence: CASRLDRRETQYF. CDR3 DNA sequence: TGTGCCAGCAGACTTGACAGGCGGGAGACCCAGTACTTC. The gene calls are TRBV7-9 and TRBJ2-5; a weak D match, TRBD1 (6 bases). The CDR3 consists of 13 residues. V gave up 6 bases and J gave up 5 bases, with 13 bases separating them. Germline V gives CDR1 SEHNR, CDR2 FQNEAQ (reference sequence).

This rearrangement joins TRBV30 to TRBJ2-5; 8 nucleotides line up with TRBD2. Germline V CDR1 and CDR2: GTSNPN, SVGIG (reference sequence). Trimming cost V 4 bases and J 4 bases; bases outside gene matches: 5. The CDR3 loop spans 13 amino acids. CDR3 coding DNA: TGTGCCTGGATGGTCGCGGGGGGAGAGACCCAGTACTTC. Its protein is CAWMVAGGETQYF.

The chain recombines TRBV6-1 with TRBJ2-1; perhaps TRBD2 as D (7 bases). The CDR3 covers 15 residues. With 7 bases removed from V and 6 bases from J, the gap between germline ends came to 19 bases. Germline V lookup: CDR1 MNHNS, CDR2 SASEGT. CDR3 loop: CASNRGGGGSNEQFF. The CDR3 DNA reads TGTGCCAGCAATAGGGGGGGAGGGGGTTCCAATGAGCAGTTCTTC.

This clone was detected a few times. The chain links TRBV7-3 to TRBJ1-1; 8 bases align to TRBD1. J was trimmed by 5 bases and V by 5 bases; bases with no gene match: 10. CDR1 SGHTA and CDR2 FQGTGA come from the germline V gene. The CDR3 sequence is 15 residues long. This CDR3 reads CASSPRTGSQTEAFF. CDR3 DNA sequence: TGTGCCAGCAGCCCCCGGACAGGGAGCCAGACTGAAGCTTTCTTT. Full variable domain (remainder filled in from reference TRBV7-3 and TRBJ1-1): GAGVSQTPSNKVTEKGKYVELRCDPISGHTALYWYRQSLGQGPEFLIYFQGTGAADDSGLPNDRFFAVRPEGSVSTLKIQRTERGDSAVYLCASSPRTGSQTEAFFGQGTRLTVV.

This clone was counted between two and nine times. The rearrangement uses TRBV11-3 and TRBJ1-1, with D maybe TRBD1 (5 bases). The ends were cut back, 10 bases at V and 1 base at J, with 13 bases in the middle. The CDR3 is 13 amino acids. Germline lookup yields CDR1 SGHNT and CDR2 YENEEA. CDR3 bases: TGTGCCATAAGTCGGGGGACGAACACTGAAGCTTTCTTT. Translating it yields CAISRGTNTEAFF.

V and J are TRBV28 and TRBJ2-7; the D gene is possibly TRBD2 (5 bases). Trimming left V 7 bases short and J 0 bases short, with 16 bases between. The CDR3 loop spans 15 amino acids. Germline V gene lookup returns CDR1 MDHEN and CDR2 SYDVKM. CDR3 region: CASIETIKSSYEQYF. The CDR3 DNA reads as TGTGCCAGCATTGAGACTATTAAAAGCTCCTACGAGCAGTACTTC.

Regarding this clone: This CDR3 is also generated by other DNA sequences in the sample. CDR3: CATSRETGSYNEQFF. CDR3 coding DNA: TGTGCCACCAGCAGGGAGACAGGTTCCTACAATGAGCAGTTCTTC. This rearrangement joins TRBV15 to TRBJ2-1, with a tentative D call TRBD1 (6 bases). CDR1 and CDR2 from the germline V gene are LNHNV and YYDKDF (reference sequence). Trimming left V 3 bases short and J 1 base short, with 10 bases between. This CDR3 has 15 amino acids.

The chain links TRBV2 to TRBJ2-3; no clear D. This CDR3 spans 13 amino acids. Trimming took 1 base from V and 2 from J, leaving 4 bases between them. The germline gives CDR1 SNHLY, CDR2 FYNNEI. The CDR3: CASSEGYTDTQYF. CDR3 sequence (DNA): TGTGCCAGCAGTGAAGGTTACACAGATACGCAGTATTTT.

This chain links TRBV2 with TRBJ2-7; D possibly corresponds to TRBD1 (6 bases). The CDR3 contains 16 residues. Trimming left V 6 bases short and J 7 bases short, with 25 bases between. CDR1 is SNHLY, CDR2 FYNNEI, per germline. The CDR3 protein is CASRRMETGRGWEQYF. The DNA of the CDR3 is TGTGCCAGCAGGCGGATGGAGACAGGTCGTGGATGGGAGCAGTACTTC.

The rearrangement joins TRBV19 to TRBJ2-5; 11 nucleotides match TRBD2. The CDR3 is 16 residues long. V lost 1 base, J lost 5 bases, and 6 bases stayed unmatched. The germline CDR1 and CDR2 sequences are LNHDA and SQIVND (reference sequence). This CDR3 reads CASSIALAGVGETQYF. In DNA form, the CDR3 reads TGTGCCAGTAGTATAGCACTAGCGGGAGTAGGCGAGACCCAGTACTTC.

This rearrangement joins TRBV5-1 to TRBJ2-3, with D possibly TRBD2 on 5 matching bases. The germline V gene encodes CDR1 SGHRS and CDR2 YFSETQ. The ends were cut back, 0 bases at V and 3 bases at J, with 8 bases in the middle. The CDR3 runs 14 residues. This CDR3 reads CASSLGGLTDTQYF. The CDR3 coding sequence is TGCGCCAGCAGCTTGGGAGGGCTGACAGATACGCAGTATTTT.

This clone was seen a handful of times. This sequence joins TRBV5-1 and TRBJ2-1, with TRBD2 identical over 7 bases. The V segment lost 1 base and the J segment 2 bases; nucleotides outside the gene matches: 6. Germline V gene data show CDR1 as SGHRS and CDR2 as YFSETQ. This CDR3 region has 16 residues. CDR3 coding DNA: TGCGCCAGCAGCTTGATTGCGGGAGAACCCTACAATGAGCAGTTCTTC. This sequence encodes CASSLIAGEPYNEQFF.

The chain couples TRBV7-8 to TRBJ2-2; D not certain. Trimming took off 5 bases at V and 5 bases at J, with 15 bases between the two ends. This CDR3 is built from 15 residues. Germline V gene data show CDR1 as SGHVS and CDR2 as FQNEAQ. CDR3: CASSPRSGGTGELFF. As DNA, the CDR3 is TGTGCCAGCAGCCCGCGTTCGGGTGGGACCGGGGAGCTGTTTTTT.

Concerning this clone itself: Other DNA sequences in the sample encode the same CDR3. The chain has TRBV6-1 and TRBJ1-5; 7 nucleotides line up with TRBD1. Germline V gene sequence: CDR1 MNHNS, CDR2 SASEGT. CDR3 length equals 13 residues. V dropped 5 bases and J dropped 7; count of bases not matched to a gene: 5. CDR3 loop: CASSPDREQPQHF. The CDR3 nucleotides read TGTGCCAGCAGTCCCGACAGGGAACAGCCCCAGCATTTT.

The J gene is TRBJ2-1, the V gene TRBV9, with 7 positions matching TRBD2. Per germline, CDR1 SGDLS and CDR2 YYNGEE. This CDR3 comprises 16 residues. With V trimmed by 5 bases and J by 6 bases, 14 bases remained unmatched. The CDR3, as DNA: TGTGCCAGCAGGGGTATCGGCGGGAGAAAGGGCAATGAGCAGTTCTTC. It is translated as CASRGIGGRKGNEQFF. Based on the CDR3 plus reference TRBV9 and TRBJ2-1, the full variable domain is DSGVTQTPKHLITATGQRVTLRCSPRSGDLSVYWYQQSLDQGLQFLIQYYNGEERAKGNILERFSAQQFPDLHSELNLSSLELGDSALYFCASRGIGGRKGNEQFFGPGTRLTVL.

The chain links TRBV28 to TRBJ1-1; maybe TRBD1 (5 bases). This CDR3 is built from 18 residues. The V gene's germline CDR1 is MDHEN and CDR2 SYDVKM. V dropped 4 bases and J dropped 0 bases, with 21 bases sitting between them. DNA of the CDR3: TGTGCCAGCAGTTCCAATTGGTCCCCTTCGGACATGAACACTGAAGCTTTCTTT. Translating it yields CASSSNWSPSDMNTEAFF.

Only one count was recorded for this clone. The chain couples TRBV6-5 to TRBJ1-3; unclear D gene. The V gene's germline CDR1 is MNHEY and CDR2 SVGAGI. Trimming took off 5 bases at V and 5 bases at J, with 16 bases between the two ends. The CDR3 loop spans 15 amino acids. The CDR3 sequence is CASSLDTGSRNTIYF. In nucleotides, the CDR3 is TGTGCCAGCAGTCTCGATACCGGTAGCAGAAACACCATATATTTT.

This clone was counted only a few times. The gene calls are TRBV2 and TRBJ2-3; TRBD2 matches 7 bases. Germline V CDR1 and CDR2: SNHLY, FYNNEI. The CDR3 loop spans 17 amino acids. After removal of 5 bases from V and 2 bases from J, the junction contained 13 bases not matched to a gene. This CDR3 is CASSKAGDTDFTDTQYF. CDR3 bases: TGTGCCAGCAGTAAGGCGGGAGATACCGATTTCACAGATACGCAGTATTTT.